The clone carrying this T cell receptor (beta chain) has a handful of counts. Its antigen remains unidentified. This record belongs to a study of cytomegalovirus exposure and HLA in healthy donors. Study-wide results and caveats: Among TCR sequences, most were rare, though some public TCRs appeared in many donors. Sequencing likely caused a cluster of highly shared sequence variants. Reports indicate that TCR beta sequences accurately predicted the HLA-A and HLA-B alleles of most subjects. An analysis was carried out at a later point. It showed that HLA-associated TCR beta chains were more clonally expanded than equally common non-associated chains.

The PCR had 60 Vbeta and 13 Jbeta primers. Assay used: immunoSEQ multiplex PCR; TCRdb lists only in-frame clones, some missing. This sample yields approximately 160,000 clones, of which under 90% are seen a single time; around 1.5% belongs to the top ten. The CDR3 runs to 14 residues. The germline V and J ends were trimmed by 1 base and 8 bases, with 12 bases remaining between them. CDR1 SNHLY and CDR2 FYNNEI come from the germline V gene. The J gene is TRBJ1-3, the V gene TRBV2, with unresolved D. The sequence derives from a male donor in good health and CMV-seronegative. The specimen was PBMCs. In DNA, the CDR3 is TGTGCCAGCAGTGAAGGCGGAGGTGTATACACCATATATTTT. This codes for CASSEGGGVYTIYF.